These 29 T cell receptor beta chains share one sample of origin, sequenced in a study of human T cells and chemical hapten exposure. In TCRdb, the RACE reads were re-called with MiXCR into one record per CDR3 protein. Here the sample spans fewer than 70,000 distinct CDR3 sequences, approximately 10% being singletons. As for time point: pre-sensitization, week 0. Treatment indicated: therapeutic diphenylcyclopropenone sensitization with weekly scalp DPC. This specimen consisted of whole blood, obtained in connection with sensitization to the hapten diphenylcyclopropenone (DPC). The receptors were gathered from a woman in her forties or fifties with alopecia areata. Some clones in this sample may be carry-over from other donors' samples.

This clonotype was observed many times. CDR3 in DNA: TGTGCCAGCTCAAGGAGGGCTGCTAATGAAAAACTGTTTTTT. Translation gives CASSRRAANEKLFF. V is TRBV18 and J is TRBJ1-4; D unresolved. Germline V gene lookup returns CDR1 KGHSH and CDR2 LQKENI. V gave up 5 bases and J gave up 3 bases, with 10 bases separating them. CDR3 length: 14 amino acids.

This clonotype was counted only a few times. V is TRBV25-1 and J is TRBJ2-2, with D perhaps TRBD1 or TRBD2 (5 bases each). The CDR3 runs 14 residues. Deletions cut 7 bases from V and 3 bases from J, with 12 bases between. The germline V gene has CDR1 MGHDK and CDR2 SYGVNS. The CDR3 reads CASTGPADTGELFF. The CDR3 DNA reads TGTGCCAGCACGGGACCGGCGGACACCGGGGAGCTGTTTTTT. The full variable domain, completed using reference TRBV25-1 and TRBJ2-2, is EADIYQTPRYLVIGTGKKITLECSQTMGHDKMYWYQQDPGMELHLIHYSYGVNSTEKGDLSSESTVSRIRTEHFPLTLESARPSHTSQYLCASTGPADTGELFFGEGSRLTVL.

The gene calls are TRBV30 and TRBJ2-3, with D hard to call. The CDR3 is made up of 13 amino acids. Germline-derived CDR1 and CDR2 are GTSNPN and SVGIG (reference sequence). Between the trimmed V and J ends, which lost 0 bases and 4 bases, there was a span of 8 bases. DNA for the CDR3: TGTGCCTGGAGTGTTGGGCTAGCAGATACGCAGTATTTT. Translating it yields CAWSVGLADTQYF. Using reference TRBV30 and TRBJ2-3 for the parts outside the CDR3, the full variable domain is SQTIHQWPATLVQPVGSPLSLECTVEGTSNPNLYWYRQAAGRGLQLLFYSVGIGQISSEVPQNLSASRPQDRQFILSSKKLLLSDSGFYLCAWSVGLADTQYFGPGTRLTVL.

This clonotype occurred many times. DNA for the CDR3: TGCAGTGCTAGACCCAGGGGTTTTCTAACCTATACGACTTATGGCTACACCTTC. Its translation: CSARPRGFLTYTTYGYTF. The chain recombines TRBV20-1 with TRBJ1-2, with D perhaps TRBD1 (6 bases). Trimming shortened V by 2 bases and J by 5 bases, and 27 bases separated the two germline ends. The CDR3 runs 18 residues. The germline V gene encodes CDR1 DFQATT and CDR2 SNEGSKA (reference sequence).

In its sample, this clonotype was seen many times. This sequence joins TRBV7-2 and TRBJ2-4; D call uncertain. The length of the CDR3 is 13 residues. The germline CDR1 and CDR2 sequences are SGHTA and FQGNSA. V lost 5 bases and J lost 3, with 8 bases in between. Written as DNA, the CDR3 is TGTGCCAGCAGCCCAGATGTCAAAAACATTCAGTACTTC. Encoded protein: CASSPDVKNIQYF.

The rearrangement joins TRBV5-1 to TRBJ1-1; the match to TRBD1 covers 7 bases. Trimming at V came to 0 bases and at J to 2 bases, leaving 4 bases not matched to a gene. This CDR3 comprises 15 residues. Germline values: CDR1 SGHRS, CDR2 YFSETQ. The CDR3 DNA follows: TGCGCCAGCAGCTTGGGGGACAGAAGTAACACTGAAGCTTTCTTT. Translating it yields CASSLGDRSNTEAFF.

This clonotype came up a few times. The rearrangement joins TRBV27 to TRBJ2-6; 7 bases align to TRBD2. CDR1 and CDR2 from the germline V gene are MNHEY and SMNVEV (reference sequence). The J segment lost 3 bases and the V segment lost 1 base, leaving 0 bases of the junction unmatched. The CDR3 is made up of 15 amino acids. CDR3 sequence (DNA): TGTGCCAGCAGTTTATGGGAGGGTGGGGCCAACGTCCTGACTTTC. This gives the protein CASSLWEGGANVLTF.

To note about this clonotype: A much more abundant neighbour one base away suggests this may be a read error. In DNA, the CDR3 is TGTGCCAGCTCAGGAACCAGGGCGGCTACTGGGACCAACGTCCTGACTTTC. This gives the protein CASSGTRAATGTNVLTF. The V and J genes are TRBV18 and TRBJ2-6, with a tentative D call TRBD1 (5 bases). Germline V gene lookup returns CDR1 KGHSH and CDR2 LQKENI. There are 17 residues in the CDR3.

This clonotype was picked up many times. This chain joins TRBV18 and TRBJ1-3; D unresolved. The CDR3 is 15 residues long. The V and J ends lost 2 bases and 0 bases respectively, with 8 bases between them. The germline CDR1 and CDR2 sequences are KGHSH and LQKENI. The CDR3 reads CASSPAGSSGNTIYF. The CDR3 nucleotides are TGTGCCAGCTCACCAGCAGGATCCTCTGGAAACACCATATATTTT. Using reference TRBV18 and TRBJ1-3 for the parts outside the CDR3, the full variable domain is NAGVMQNPRHLVRRRGQEARLRCSPMKGHSHVYWYRQLPEEGLKFMVYLQKENIIDESGMPKERFSAEFPKEGPSILRIQQVVRGDSAAYFCASSPAGSSGNTIYFGEGSWLTVV.

This clonotype came up many times. The chain has TRBV29-1 and TRBJ1-1; D might be TRBD1 (5 bases). The CDR3 length is 13 residues. The germline V gene encodes CDR1 SQVTM and CDR2 ANQGSEA. Trimming pared 7 bases from V and 0 bases from J, leaving 12 bases between. The DNA of the CDR3 is TGCAGCGCGGTAGGACACCTGAACACTGAAGCTTTCTTT. Amino acids: CSAVGHLNTEAFF.

The chain couples TRBV9 to TRBJ2-2, with 9 bases aligning to TRBD2. Germline assignment: CDR1 SGDLS and CDR2 YYNGEE. Unmatched junction bases numbered 5, after V lost 6 bases and J lost 5 bases. The CDR3 spans 14 residues. Written as DNA, the CDR3 is TGTGCCAGCAACCAGCGGGGGGCTACCGGGGAGCTGTTTTTT. Protein product: CASNQRGATGELFF.

There are many counts of this clonotype. The rearrangement links TRBV4-3 to TRBJ1-2; D is unresolved. The CDR3 totals 14 residues. Trimming took off 3 bases at V and 4 bases at J, with 12 bases between the two ends. Per the germline V gene, CDR1 is LGHNA and CDR2 is YSLEER. The CDR3 nucleotides are TGCGCCAGCAGCCATGCCGCCTCCCCCTATGGCTACACCTTC. This codes for CASSHAASPYGYTF.

This clonotype was recorded at least ten times. This chain uses TRBV29-1 with TRBJ2-7; D uncertain. The CDR3 runs to 12 residues. V was trimmed by 1 base and J by 4 bases, leaving 8 bases between them. Germline V CDR1 and CDR2: SQVTM, ANQGSEA. This chain's CDR3 is CSVEGTWYEQYF. DNA for the CDR3: TGCAGCGTTGAAGGGACCTGGTACGAGCAGTACTTC.

This clonotype was observed many times. V and J are TRBV7-8 and TRBJ2-7; D perhaps matches TRBD1 (5 bases). Germline V gene data show CDR1 as SGHVS and CDR2 as FQNEAQ. The CDR3 extends over 12 amino acids. With 5 bases removed from V and 8 bases from J, the gap between germline ends came to 13 bases. The DNA for the CDR3 is TGTGCCAGCAGCCCAGGGCCTCTTAAGCAGTACTTC. Translated, it gives CASSPGPLKQYF.

This clonotype was detected ten times or more. The rearrangement links TRBV30 to TRBJ1-1; D may be TRBD1 (6 bases). The V end was cut by 0 bases, the J end by 3 bases, with 11 bases between. The CDR3 spans 14 residues. The germline V gene has CDR1 GTSNPN and CDR2 SVGIG (reference sequence). In nucleotides, the CDR3 is TGTGCCTGGAGTGTGGAGGGGGGATACACTGAAGCTTTCTTT. Translated: CAWSVEGGYTEAFF.

This chain joins TRBV28 and TRBJ2-3; tentative D call: TRBD1 (5 bases). Per germline, CDR1 MDHEN and CDR2 SYDVKM. V shed 6 bases and J shed 5 bases, with 15 bases lying between them. This CDR3 comprises 14 residues. DNA for the CDR3: TGTGCCAGCAGACTAAATATGGGGCAAGATACGCAGTATTTT. Its translation: CASRLNMGQDTQYF.

Concerning this clonotype itself: This may stem from a read error, because a much larger clone lies one nucleotide away. In this CDR3 the conserved last residue, phenylalanine or tryptophan, is missing, so a read error is likely. The genes are TRBV6-5 and TRBJ1-5; D might be TRBD1 (5 bases). V lost 2 bases, J lost 7 bases, and 9 bases lay in between. CDR3 length: 13 amino acids. Germline V lookup: CDR1 MNHEY, CDR2 SVGAGI. The CDR3 loop is CASSYREGQPQHI. Here the CDR3 DNA reads TGTGCCAGCAGTTACAGGGAGGGGCAGCCCCAGCATATT.

The sample holds many counts of this clonotype. J is TRBJ2-7 and V is TRBV2; 9 positions agree with TRBD2. The V and J ends lost 0 bases and 0 bases, in that order; junction bases with no gene match: 3. The V gene's germline CDR1 is SNHLY and CDR2 FYNNEI. CDR3 length: 16 residues. CDR3 in DNA: TGTGCCAGCAGTGAAGCGCTAGCGGGACTCTCCTACGAGCAGTACTTC. It encodes CASSEALAGLSYEQYF.

The chain links TRBV5-1 to TRBJ2-3; 7 bases map to TRBD1. The length of the CDR3 is 14 residues. V shed 4 bases, J shed 2 bases, and the junction held 4 bases outside the gene matches. Germline-derived CDR1 and CDR2 are SGHRS and YFSETQ. This chain's CDR3 is CASSRQGDTDTQYF. The CDR3 DNA sequence: TGCGCCAGCAGCCGACAGGGAGACACAGATACGCAGTATTTT.

This clonotype was detected a few times. The V and J genes are TRBV3-1 and TRBJ1-1; possibly TRBD1 for D (6 bases). Deletions cut 1 base from V and 3 bases from J, with 12 bases between. The CDR3 totals 15 residues. Looked up from germline, CDR1 is LGHDT and CDR2 is YNNKEL (reference sequence). CDR3 coding DNA: TGTGCCAGCAGCCAAGCAGGGGCTGGGCACACTGAAGCTTTCTTT. This gives the protein CASSQAGAGHTEAFF.

This clonotype has at least ten counts. CDR3 bases: TGCAGTGCTAGGGGGGTATCCTATAATTCACCCCTCCACTTT. This sequence encodes CSARGVSYNSPLHF. The chain couples TRBV20-1 to TRBJ1-6, with D possibly matching TRBD1 (5 bases). The CDR3 length is 14 residues. Trimming removed 3 bases from V and 1 base from J, with 7 bases in between. CDR1 is DFQATT, CDR2 SNEGSKA, per germline (reference sequence).

This clonotype was recorded many times. In DNA form, the CDR3 reads TGTGCCAGCTCACCCAGGGCTACCGGGGCCTACAATGAGCAGTTCTTC. It encodes CASSPRATGAYNEQFF. The V call is TRBV18, the J call TRBJ2-1, with D possibly being TRBD1 or TRBD2 (5 bases each). The CDR3 runs to 16 residues. Deletions cut 3 bases from V and 2 bases from J, with 14 bases between. Germline assignment: CDR1 KGHSH and CDR2 LQKENI.

The sample holds a few counts of this clonotype. The chain employs TRBV18 and TRBJ1-2; D is unclear. Deletions cut 1 base from V and 2 bases from J, with 8 bases between. This CDR3 is 14 amino acids long. CDR1 is KGHSH and CDR2 is LQKENI in the germline V gene. The CDR3 DNA follows: TGTGCCAGCTCACCACAGAAAGACAACTATGGCTACACCTTC. Amino acids: CASSPQKDNYGYTF.

Only a few counts were recorded for this clonotype. The chain uses TRBV28 and TRBJ1-3; D is undetermined. Germline V gene lookup returns CDR1 MDHEN and CDR2 SYDVKM. V was cut by 3 bases and J by 1 base, with 7 bases left in between. This CDR3 comprises 14 residues. The CDR3 is CASSFRNSGNTIYF. CDR3 bases: TGTGCCAGCAGTTTCAGAAATTCTGGAAACACCATATATTTT.

This clonotype was picked up many times. The chain combines TRBV5-1 with TRBJ2-3; 9 nucleotides match TRBD2. Germline V gives CDR1 SGHRS, CDR2 YFSETQ. This CDR3 has 14 amino acids. V lost 4 bases and J lost 5; bases outside the gene matches: 5. The CDR3, as DNA: TGCGCCAGCAGCGAGGAGACTAGCGGAGATACGCAGTATTTT. This encodes CASSEETSGDTQYF.

This clonotype was counted many times. The V call is TRBV24-1, the J call TRBJ2-1, with D possibly being TRBD1 (6 bases). CDR1 is KGHDR and CDR2 is SFDVKD in the germline V gene. The length of the CDR3 is 18 residues. V lost 2 bases to trimming and J lost 5 bases, with 21 bases between them. The DNA for the CDR3 is TGTGCCACCAGTGATTGGGGTCTTACAGGGCAAGCGGACAATGAGCAGTTCTTC. This sequence encodes CATSDWGLTGQADNEQFF.

The rearrangement uses TRBV7-9 and TRBJ1-1; the D is unclear. The ends were cut back, 5 bases at V and 10 bases at J, with 17 bases in the middle. The CDR3 length is 13 residues. The germline V gene encodes CDR1 SEHNR and CDR2 FQNEAQ (reference sequence). The CDR3 here is CASSVEWQRRAFF. For the CDR3, the DNA is TGTGCCAGCAGCGTCGAGTGGCAGCGGAGAGCTTTCTTT.

As regards this clonotype: At one end the junction does not follow the germline gene, possibly because of a read error. This chain links TRBV7-9 with TRBJ1-3; 9 bases fit TRBD1. There are 17 residues in the CDR3. Looked up from germline, CDR1 is SEHNR and CDR2 is FQNEAQ (reference sequence). Here the CDR3 DNA reads TGTGCCAGTAGCTCACTACTACAGGGGGCCCCTGGAAACACCATATATTTT. It encodes CASSSLLQGAPGNTIYF.

This clonotype was seen a handful of times. The rearrangement links TRBV6-2 or TRBV6-3 to TRBJ2-5; TRBD2 matches at 10 bases. With V trimmed by 6 bases and J by 5 bases, 6 bases remained unmatched. The V gene's germline CDR1 is MNHEY and CDR2 SVGEGT. The CDR3 length is 14 residues. Here the CDR3 DNA reads TGTGCCAGCAGCCTTTTAGCGGGAGGCGAGACCCAGTACTTC. This sequence encodes CASSLLAGGETQYF.